One sample yielded the 14 T cell receptor beta chains listed below, sequenced in a study of cytotoxic CD8 clonotypes in ibrutinib-treated CLL. Sequenced by immunoSEQ multiplex PCR; TCRdb stores in-frame clones only, minus some. The sample records 40,000 to 55,000 clones, over 80% being singletons. The sample consisted of PBMCs, taken after 24 months of ibrutinib treatment. Receptors were obtained from a human donor with chronic lymphocytic leukemia.

This clone was recorded once. The rearrangement uses TRBV11-2 and TRBJ2-3; 7 nucleotides align to TRBD1. Trimming took 4 bases from V and 6 from J; bases not matched to a gene: 10. The CDR3 is 15 residues long. Looked up from germline, CDR1 is SGHAT and CDR2 is FQNNGV. This chain's CDR3 is CASSSQTGTVDTQYF. In nucleotides, the CDR3 is TGTGCCAGCAGCTCCCAGACAGGGACGGTGGATACGCAGTATTTT. The full variable domain, its missing parts supplied by reference TRBV11-2 and TRBJ2-3, is EAGVAQSPRYKIIEKRQSVAFWCNPISGHATLYWYQQILGQGPKLLIQFQNNGVVDDSQLPKDRFSAERLKGVDSTLKIQPAKLEDSAVYLCASSSQTGTVDTQYFGPGTRLTVL.

The chain uses TRBV29-1 and TRBJ1-2, with D possibly matching TRBD1 (5 bases). This CDR3 is 13 amino acids long. V shed 6 bases and J shed 3 bases, with 14 bases lying between them. The germline gives CDR1 SQVTM, CDR2 ANQGSEA. In DNA, the CDR3 is TGCAGCGTAACAGGTGCTTATGACTATGGCTACACCTTC. It is translated as CSVTGAYDYGYTF. The whole variable domain, filled in from reference TRBV29-1 and TRBJ1-2, reads SAVISQKPSRDICQRGTSLTIQCQVDSQVTMMFWYRQQPGQSLTLIATANQGSEATYESGFVIDKFPISRPNLTFSTLTVSNMSPEDSSIYLCSVTGAYDYGYTFGSGTRLTVV.

J is TRBJ2-7 and V is TRBV6-5; TRBD1 agrees at 8 bases. CDR3 length: 15 amino acids. The trim removed 9 bases at V and 2 bases at J, leaving 12 bases unmatched. Germline-derived CDR1 and CDR2 are MNHEY and SVGAGI. The CDR3 spells CARSTGTGGTYEQYF. DNA for the CDR3: TGTGCCAGGTCCACAGGTACAGGGGGAACCTACGAGCAGTACTTC.

V is TRBV6-5 and J is TRBJ1-2; 7 nucleotides align to TRBD1. Trimming cost V 10 bases and J 6 bases; bases outside gene matches: 8. This CDR3 has 12 amino acids. The germline gives CDR1 MNHEY, CDR2 SVGAGI. The CDR3 nucleotides read TGTGCCACCATGGGGACAGAGAATGGCTACACCTTC. As protein: CATMGTENGYTF.

V and J are TRBV19 and TRBJ2-1; TRBD2 aligns across 10 bases. V dropped 10 bases and J dropped 4; count of bases not matched to a gene: 7. The germline V gene has CDR1 LNHDA and CDR2 SQIVND (reference sequence). The CDR3 loop spans 14 amino acids. The CDR3 DNA follows: TGTGCCACCACCGGGACTAGCGAGTACAATGAGCAGTTCTTC. Protein: CATTGTSEYNEQFF.

The chain recombines TRBV7-9 with TRBJ2-7; a possible D gene is TRBD1 (5 bases). Trimming stripped 4 bases from V and 5 bases from J, with 12 bases between. This CDR3 contains 13 residues. Per germline, CDR1 SEHNR and CDR2 FQNEAQ (reference sequence). DNA for the CDR3: TGTGCCAGCAGCTCGACAGCTAGGGACGAGCAGTACTTC. Its protein is CASSSTARDEQYF.

The rearrangement uses TRBV28 and TRBJ1-1, with a weak D call TRBD1 (5 bases). The germline V gene encodes CDR1 MDHEN and CDR2 SYDVKM. This CDR3 has 14 residues. The ends were cut back, 5 bases at V and 8 bases at J, with 18 bases in the middle. In nucleotides, the CDR3 is TGTGCCAGCAGTCCCCTCCAGGGTGCGGCGGAAGCTTTCTTT. It codes for CASSPLQGAAEAFF.

The chain joins TRBV7-6 to TRBJ2-7; D possibly corresponds to TRBD2 (7 bases). Germline lookup yields CDR1 SGHVS and CDR2 FNYEAQ. V was clipped by 5 bases and J by 7 bases, with 24 bases between them. The CDR3 extends over 16 amino acids. The CDR3 DNA sequence: TGTGCCAGCAGCCGGGGGGCTAGCGGTCCTCTGGAAGAGCAGTACTTC. It is translated as CASSRGASGPLEEQYF.

The chain has TRBV2 and TRBJ2-5; TRBD1 matches at 9 bases. V gave up 3 bases and J gave up 5 bases; unmatched junction bases: 7. Germline V gives CDR1 SNHLY, CDR2 FYNNEI. The CDR3 contains 15 residues. The CDR3 DNA sequence: TGTGCCAGCAGTGACGGGACAGGGATCGTTGAGACCCAGTACTTC. Protein: CASSDGTGIVETQYF.

This clone was observed a single time. V is TRBV7-6 and J is TRBJ2-1; 8 bases map to TRBD2. With 5 bases clipped from V and 5 bases from J, the junction kept 8 bases outside the gene matches. There are 15 residues in the CDR3. Germline CDR1 SGHVS, CDR2 FNYEAQ. CDR3: CASSPGGTTHNEQFF. The CDR3 nucleotides read TGTGCCAGCAGCCCGGGGGGGACTACTCACAATGAGCAGTTCTTC. The full variable domain, in which reference TRBV7-6 and TRBJ2-1 provide the parts outside the CDR3, is GAGVSQSPRYKVTKRGQDVALRCDPISGHVSLYWYRQALGQGPEFLTYFNYEAQQDKSGLPNDRFSAERPEGSISTLTIQRTEQRDSAMYRCASSPGGTTHNEQFFGPGTRLTVL.

This clone occurred once. The V call is TRBV7-2, the J call TRBJ2-3; unclear D gene. The germline V gene has CDR1 SGHTA and CDR2 FQGNSA. The CDR3 length is 15 residues. V lost 0 bases and J lost 2, with 9 bases in between. CDR3 amino acids: CASSLAGRHTDTQYF. The CDR3 nucleotides read TGTGCCAGCAGCTTAGCAGGCAGGCACACAGATACGCAGTATTTT.

The rearrangement links TRBV25-1 to TRBJ1-1; D unresolved. The CDR3 extends over 12 amino acids. Germline V gives CDR1 MGHDK, CDR2 SYGVNS. Trimming removed 3 bases at V and 0 bases at J, with 2 bases between. CDR3 amino acids: CASSDLNTEAFF. In DNA form, the CDR3 reads TGTGCCAGCAGTGACTTGAACACTGAAGCTTTCTTT.

The chain combines TRBV14 with TRBJ2-3, with D perhaps assigned TRBD1 or TRBD2 (6 bases each). The germline gives CDR1 SGHDN, CDR2 FVKESK. V shed 4 bases and J shed 2 bases, with 13 bases lying between them. This CDR3 has 15 amino acids. The chain's CDR3 is CASSPLGGPTDTQYF. The CDR3 DNA reads TGTGCCAGCAGCCCCTTGGGGGGCCCCACAGATACGCAGTATTTT.

The chain couples TRBV29-1 to TRBJ1-1; no firm D call. V lost 7 bases and J 2 bases, leaving 5 bases between the germline ends. The CDR3 spans 10 residues. Looked up from germline, CDR1 is SQVTM and CDR2 is ANQGSEA. As DNA, the CDR3 is TGCAGCGGCGCCAACACTGAAGCTTTCTTT. It encodes CSGANTEAFF.